This TCR beta chain was captured by sequencing in a study of T cells after yellow fever vaccination. TCRdb ran MiXCR on the 5' RACE reads and lists one entry per CDR3 protein. The sample consists of roughly 320,000 distinct CDR3 sequences, about 10% of them appearing once. This receptor was taken from a man aged 18 to 35 who received the YFV17D yellow fever vaccine. Sequencing used CD4+ T cells sorted from PBMCs, obtained 45 days after the yellow fever booster vaccination.

CDR3 protein: CAISESAGRYNEQFF. Written as DNA, the CDR3 is TGTGCCATCAGTGAGTCTGCGGGGAGATACAATGAGCAGTTCTTC. The J gene is TRBJ2-1, the V gene TRBV10-3, with D perhaps matching TRBD2 (6 bases). Germline V gives CDR1 ENHRY, CDR2 SYGVKD. CDR3 length: 15 residues. Trimming took off 0 bases at V and 4 bases at J, with 10 bases between the two ends.